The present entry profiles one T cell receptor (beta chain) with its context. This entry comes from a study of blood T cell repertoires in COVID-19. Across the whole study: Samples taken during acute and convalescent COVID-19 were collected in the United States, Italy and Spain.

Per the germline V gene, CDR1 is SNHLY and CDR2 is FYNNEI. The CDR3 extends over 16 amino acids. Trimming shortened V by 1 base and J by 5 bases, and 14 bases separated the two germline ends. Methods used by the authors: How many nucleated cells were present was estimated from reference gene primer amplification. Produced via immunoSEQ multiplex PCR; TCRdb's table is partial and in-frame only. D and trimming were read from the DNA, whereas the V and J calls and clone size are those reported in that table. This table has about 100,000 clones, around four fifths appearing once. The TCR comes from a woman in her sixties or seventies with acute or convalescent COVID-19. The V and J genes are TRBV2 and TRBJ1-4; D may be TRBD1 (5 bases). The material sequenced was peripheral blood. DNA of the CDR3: TGTGCCAGCAGTGAAGGGGAGGGGACGCTAAATGAAAAACTGTTTTTT. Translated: CASSEGEGTLNEKLFF.